The TCR beta chain described here comes from a study of early T cells in non-severe SARS-CoV-2 infection (dated by TCRdb to the early 2020s). With respect to the entire study: Because TCR sequencing relied on bulk RNA taken from unsorted whole blood, pairing of alpha and beta chains was not possible.

Beyond this particular receptor, the publication reports: VDJdb matching was skewed toward anti-spike CD8 responses and likely underestimated virus-specific expansions, missing private and CD4 specificities.

This clonotype was detected ten times or more. This receptor's antigen is unknown. Base qualities are not provided; no much larger clone lies one nucleotide away. This was a case-control study nested in a cohort of healthcare workers in London, UK, who had nasopharyngeal swab PCR tests and blood samples taken every week. Healthcare workers were recruited between 23 and 31 March 2020, during the week of the UK lockdown, and were followed weekly for up to roughly 15 weeks. The library relied on 5' RACE. Sequencing was performed on a NextSeq 500. To correct for sequencing error and PCR bias, the TCR library protocol tagged individual cDNA molecules with unique molecular identifiers. Both TCR alpha and beta chains were sequenced, and tight co-correlation was observed between alpha and beta sequence abundances in each sample. The source study handled its data this way. Decombinator V4 was used to perform V gene, J gene and CDR3 annotation of TCR sequences. TCRs were defined as expanded if a significant change between any two time points was detected under a Poisson model with p below 0.0001. TCR abundances were normalised to the total number of TCRs sequenced per sample and expressed as counts per million. A search of VDJdb, accessed on 1 November 2021, was run for TCRs annotated to CMV, EBV and SARS-CoV-2, with TCRs annotated for multiple antigens excluded. TCRdb itself trimmed the public reads at Q25 with fastp, ran MiXCR and retained productive beta chains. Identical CDR3 proteins give one entry, which carries the most common genes and DNA. It is TCRdb's table, rather than the study itself, that gives the V and J calls and clone size. In this sample the table shows 56,000 or so distinct CDR3 sequences, roughly 8.2% of which occur a single time. The leading ten clones occupy about 4.2% of the sample.

Input material: whole blood. The clonotype comes from an adult who was a healthcare worker with PCR-confirmed SARS-CoV-2 infection or an uninfected control (not recorded which).

DNA sequence: TGTGCCAGCAGCTGGGACAGACCGACTACGCTCCAAGAGACCCAGTACTTC. It codes for CASSWDRPTTLQETQYF. Recombination linked TRBV5-5 to TRBJ2-5; TRBD1 matches 7 bases in the middle. From a lookup of the germline V gene (reference sequence), CDR1 and CDR2 are SGHKS and YYEKEE. The CDR3, cysteine through phenylalanine, is 17 amino acids long. This entry keeps only the CDR3 DNA: 51 bases, framed from base 1. V lost 3 bases and J lost 1 base, and the count of bases not matched to a germline gene is 12. Joined to the reference TRBV5-5 and TRBJ2-5 proteins, this CDR3 gives the full variable domain: DAGVTQSPTHLIKTRGQQVTLRCSPISGHKSVSWYQQVLGQGPQFIFQYYEKEERGRGNFPDRFSARQFPNYSSELNVNALLLGDSALYLCASSWDRPTTLQETQYFGPGTRLLVL.